This T cell receptor beta chain was retrieved from a study of blood T cell repertoires in COVID-19. Study summary: Whether acute or convalescent, the COVID-19 samples came from the United States, Italy and Spain.

V lost 4 bases and J lost 3; bases outside the gene matches: 11. The CDR3 length is 17 residues. Germline-derived CDR1 and CDR2 are SGHRS and YFSETQ. Original data processing: Nucleated cell number was recorded as an estimate derived from reference gene primer amplification. The data were produced by immunoSEQ multiplex PCR, yet TCRdb's version contains in-frame clones alone and is incomplete. V and J calls and clone size come straight from that table; D and trimming were deduced from the DNA. The profile shows 55,000 to 65,000 clones, just over 85% of them singletons. Sequenced input: peripheral blood. This receptor was identified in a man aged 60 to 75 with acute or convalescent COVID-19. The chain carries TRBV5-1 and TRBJ1-1; 11 nucleotides align to TRBD1. CDR3 region: CASSPWTGGVGDTEAFF. CDR3 bases: TGCGCCAGCAGCCCCTGGACAGGGGGCGTCGGGGACACTGAAGCTTTCTTT.